A single sample gave rise to the 32 T cell receptor beta chains below, sequenced in a study of control samples from healthy donors and cancer patients (TCRdb year 2020). The library was obtained by the immunoSEQ multiplex PCR assay. TCRdb stores this immuneACCESS table with in-frame sequences only. Part of the clones is absent; in the studies checked, under half of the shortfall reflects unresolved V genes, and no reason is known for the rest. This sample is represented by 100,000 to 150,000 clones; approximately 87% of them were singletons. In total, the top ten clones hold roughly 3% of the sample. The sequencing sample was made of blood. The receptors originated from a man in his sixties in good health.

The table lists this clone with a few counts. The CDR3 spells CASSESALYEQYF. CDR3 coding DNA: TGCGCCAGCAGTGAGAGCGCGCTCTACGAGCAGTACTTC. V usage is TRBV10-1 and J usage is TRBJ2-7; D remains ambiguous. Trimming took 2 bases from V and 3 from J, leaving 8 bases between them. Germline V gene data show CDR1 as WNHNN and CDR2 as SYGVQD (reference sequence). CDR3 length: 13 residues.

This clone was picked up a small number of times. V usage is TRBV12-3 or TRBV12-4 and J usage is TRBJ1-2; a weak D match, TRBD1 (5 bases). This CDR3 comprises 12 residues. Between the trimmed V and J ends, which lost 1 base and 9 bases, there was a span of 9 bases. CDR3 sequence: CASSLVGGSYTF. CDR3 sequence (DNA): TGTGCCAGCAGTTTAGTGGGGGGAAGCTACACCTTC.

J is TRBJ1-2 and V is TRBV7-2; D is uncertain. The germline V and J ends were trimmed by 0 bases and 4 bases, with 12 bases remaining between them. Germline assignment: CDR1 SGHTA and CDR2 FQGNSA. The CDR3 has 15 amino acids. In DNA form, the CDR3 reads TGTGCCAGCAGCTTAGCCAGAGATGACTTCTATGGCTACACCTTC. Its translation is CASSLARDDFYGYTF.

The V and J genes are TRBV5-6 and TRBJ2-7; D gene ambiguous. CDR1 is SGHDT, CDR2 YYEEEE, per germline. The CDR3 runs to 14 residues. V lost 3 bases and J lost 2, with 12 bases in between. The CDR3 sequence: CASSYSVATYEQYF. The DNA for the CDR3 is TGTGCCAGCAGCTATTCGGTAGCCACCTACGAGCAGTACTTC.

This clone was recorded a few times. This chain joins TRBV4-1 and TRBJ2-7; TRBD1 or TRBD2 may be the D gene (6 bases each). Germline CDR1 reads MGHRA; CDR2 reads YSYEKL. The CDR3 loop spans 17 amino acids. The germline V and J ends were trimmed by 1 base and 5 bases, with 21 bases remaining between them. The CDR3 DNA follows: TGCGCCAGCAGCCAAGTAATGAGGGGGGCTCTTCTCGACGAGCAGTACTTC. It is translated as CASSQVMRGALLDEQYF.

This chain links TRBV7-6 with TRBJ2-1; 7 bases align to TRBD1. CDR3 length equals 16 residues. V shed 6 bases, J shed 2 bases, and the junction held 10 bases outside the gene matches. Per germline, CDR1 SGHVS and CDR2 FNYEAQ. The CDR3 DNA is TGTGCCAGCAGTAAAGACAGGGCCCTTACCTACAATGAGCAGTTCTTC. The encoded protein is CASSKDRALTYNEQFF. The full variable domain, completed using reference TRBV7-6 and TRBJ2-1, is GAGVSQSPRYKVTKRGQDVALRCDPISGHVSLYWYRQALGQGPEFLTYFNYEAQQDKSGLPNDRFSAERPEGSISTLTIQRTEQRDSAMYRCASSKDRALTYNEQFFGPGTRLTVL.

The rearrangement uses TRBV6-6 and TRBJ1-1; the D gene is possibly TRBD1 (5 bases). V was shortened by 4 bases and J by 6 bases, with 15 bases between the two germline ends. Germline CDR1 MNHNY, CDR2 SVGAGI (reference sequence). The CDR3 consists of 14 residues. CDR3 amino acids: CASSWGGEGSEAFF. The CDR3, as DNA: TGTGCCAGCAGTTGGGGAGGGGAAGGATCTGAAGCTTTCTTT.

This chain uses TRBV27 with TRBJ2-7, with D possibly being TRBD1 (6 bases). Germline-derived CDR1 and CDR2 are MNHEY and SMNVEV (reference sequence). The V gene lost 5 bases and the J gene lost 2 bases, with 13 bases spanning the gap. The CDR3 loop spans 14 amino acids. CDR3 coding DNA: TGTGCCAGCAGTGACGGGACACGGGCCTACGAGCAGTACTTC. It translates to CASSDGTRAYEQYF.

The chain is built from TRBV25-1 and TRBJ1-5; D is unresolved. Between the trimmed V and J ends, which lost 4 bases and 2 bases, there was a span of 9 bases. The V gene's germline CDR1 is MGHDK and CDR2 SYGVNS. The CDR3 is 14 residues long. Here the CDR3 reads CASSGSAGNQPQHF. The DNA of the CDR3 is TGTGCCAGCAGTGGATCGGCGGGCAATCAGCCCCAGCATTTT.

This chain uses TRBV18 with TRBJ1-3, with D uncertain. V was trimmed by 3 bases and J by 0 bases, leaving 9 bases between them. The CDR3 has 15 residues. Looked up from germline, CDR1 is KGHSH and CDR2 is LQKENI. CDR3 in DNA: TGTGCCAGCTCACCGATGCTCCTCTCTGGAAACACCATATATTTT. This codes for CASSPMLLSGNTIYF.

The genes are TRBV7-2 and TRBJ2-3, with 13 nucleotides matching TRBD2. The CDR3 loop spans 16 amino acids. Trimming at V came to 4 bases and at J to 2 bases, leaving 3 bases not matched to a gene. Looked up from germline, CDR1 is SGHTA and CDR2 is FQGNSA. In DNA, the CDR3 is TGTGCCAGCAGCTGGACTAGCGGGGGACCCACAGATACGCAGTATTTT. This codes for CASSWTSGGPTDTQYF. The full variable domain, rest sourced from reference TRBV7-2 and TRBJ2-3, is GAGVSQSPSNKVTEKGKDVELRCDPISGHTALYWYRQSLGQGLEFLIYFQGNSAPDKSGLPSDRFSAERTGGSVSTLTIQRTQQEDSAVYLCASSWTSGGPTDTQYFGPGTRLTVL.

The chain joins TRBV7-2 to TRBJ2-2, with D perhaps matching TRBD1 (5 bases). Trimming cost V 1 base and J 7 bases, with 13 bases left between them. Germline-derived CDR1 and CDR2 are SGHTA and FQGNSA. The CDR3 consists of 15 residues. The CDR3 DNA reads as TGTGCCAGCAGCTTAGTGGGAACCCAGGGCGGGGAGCTGTTTTTT. Translated, it gives CASSLVGTQGGELFF.

The chain couples TRBV5-1 to TRBJ2-2; weak D call: TRBD2 (6 bases). The CDR3 covers 19 residues. Trimming took off 4 bases at V and 10 bases at J, with 32 bases between the two ends. The germline V gene has CDR1 SGHRS and CDR2 YFSETQ. DNA of the CDR3: TGCGCCAGCAGCAGAATAACCTGGAGGGGTGCGGCAGGGCGAGAGGAGCTGTTTTTT. Translated, it gives CASSRITWRGAAGREELFF.

The sample holds one count of this clone. The V call is TRBV28, the J call TRBJ1-3, with D uncertain. Trimming took 4 bases from V and 9 from J, leaving 4 bases between them. CDR3 length: 10 amino acids. Germline V CDR1 and CDR2: MDHEN, SYDVKM. This chain's CDR3 is CASSSSTIYF. Written as DNA, the CDR3 is TGTGCCAGCAGTTCAAGCACCATATATTTT.

The V call is TRBV6-5, the J call TRBJ1-1; D perhaps matches TRBD1 (5 bases). Germline V gene lookup returns CDR1 MNHEY and CDR2 SVGAGI. The CDR3 spans 13 residues. The germline V and J ends were trimmed by 3 bases and 6 bases, with 11 bases remaining between them. The CDR3 DNA is TGTGCCAGCAGTTATCCGGGGGGGGCTGAAGCTTTCTTT. Its protein is CASSYPGGAEAFF.

The chain carries TRBV10-1 and TRBJ1-2; no definite D call. CDR1 and CDR2 from the germline V gene are WNHNN and SYGVQD (reference sequence). The V gene lost 6 bases and the J gene lost 6 bases, with 8 bases spanning the gap. This CDR3 spans 11 amino acids. The CDR3 protein is CASRVGNGYTF. CDR3 in DNA: TGCGCCAGCAGGGTGGGAAATGGCTACACCTTC.

The genes are TRBV9 and TRBJ1-1; D is unclear. The germline V gene has CDR1 SGDLS and CDR2 YYNGEE. V lost 4 bases and J 1 base, leaving 14 bases between the germline ends. This CDR3 is built from 15 residues. The CDR3 nucleotides are TGTGCCAGCAGCCCCCGGGGAGGTACGAACACTGAAGCTTTCTTT. This gives the protein CASSPRGGTNTEAFF.

This sequence joins TRBV6-5 and TRBJ1-6, with D perhaps TRBD1 (6 bases). The germline CDR1 and CDR2 sequences are MNHEY and SVGAGI. The CDR3 extends over 14 amino acids. Trimming stripped 6 bases from V and 7 bases from J, with 13 bases between. The CDR3 is CASRTQGQNSPLHF. DNA of the CDR3: TGTGCCAGCAGAACACAGGGACAAAATTCACCCCTCCACTTT.

The V gene is TRBV7-9, the J gene TRBJ1-2; the match to TRBD1 covers 7 bases. V shed 5 bases and J 6 bases; nucleotides not matched to a gene: 15. The CDR3 extends over 16 amino acids. The V gene's germline CDR1 is SEHNR and CDR2 FQNEAQ (reference sequence). The CDR3 is CASSPQEAGGWNGYTF. DNA for the CDR3: TGTGCCAGCAGCCCGCAGGAGGCAGGGGGGTGGAATGGCTACACCTTC.

The V gene is TRBV3-1 (or the pseudogene TRBV3-2), the J gene TRBJ2-3, with 15 bases aligning to TRBD2. Germline V gene data show CDR1 as LGHDT and CDR2 as YNNKEL (reference sequence). The length of the CDR3 is 17 residues. The V and J ends lost 8 bases and 3 bases, in that order; junction bases with no gene match: 9. The CDR3 is CASGWTSGGARTDTQYF. The DNA for the CDR3 is TGTGCCAGCGGCTGGACTAGCGGGGGGGCCAGGACAGATACGCAGTATTTT.

This chain uses TRBV28 with TRBJ2-1; D assignment may be TRBD1 or TRBD2 (7 bases each). In germline, CDR1 is MDHEN, CDR2 SYDVKM. The CDR3 totals 15 residues. V was shortened by 4 bases and J by 7 bases, with 17 bases between the two germline ends. The CDR3 spells CASSSPFQGGNEQFF. The CDR3 coding sequence is TGTGCCAGCAGTTCCCCGTTTCAGGGGGGGAATGAGCAGTTCTTC.

The chain uses TRBV3-1 (or the pseudogene TRBV3-2) and TRBJ1-3; D unclear. This CDR3 has 14 amino acids. CDR1 is LGHDT, CDR2 YNNKEL, per germline (reference sequence). V was clipped by 1 base and J by 2 bases, with 6 bases between them. The CDR3 loop reads CASSQVVAGNTIYF. The CDR3 DNA reads as TGTGCCAGCAGCCAAGTCGTCGCTGGAAACACCATATATTTT.

The V gene is TRBV5-1, the J gene TRBJ1-2, with D unresolved. Germline V gives CDR1 SGHRS, CDR2 YFSETQ. This CDR3 has 15 amino acids. The V end was cut by 4 bases, the J end by 4 bases, with 17 bases between. CDR3 DNA: TGCGCCAGCAGCCAGGCCTTCGGGGATCTCTATGGCTACACCTTC. This encodes CASSQAFGDLYGYTF.

The genes are TRBV6-5 and TRBJ1-4; D is possibly TRBD1 (5 bases). Germline CDR1 reads MNHEY; CDR2 reads SVGAGI. The length of the CDR3 is 15 residues. Trimming stripped 6 bases from V and 7 bases from J, with 18 bases between. The CDR3 region is CASRQGTGSTEKLFF. DNA for the CDR3: TGTGCCAGCAGGCAGGGCACCGGGAGTACTGAAAAACTGTTTTTT.

The V call is TRBV2, the J call TRBJ1-5; D perhaps matches TRBD1 (5 bases). Trimming cost V 5 bases and J 4 bases, with 15 bases left between them. CDR3 size: 15 residues. Germline CDR1 and CDR2: SNHLY and FYNNEI. The DNA of the CDR3 is TGTGCCAGCAGTCCAGGGCCCGAGGGGAATCAGCCCCAGCATTTT. It translates to CASSPGPEGNQPQHF.

The J gene is TRBJ1-3, the V gene TRBV3-1 (or the pseudogene TRBV3-2); D remains unclear. CDR3 length equals 16 residues. Germline V gene sequence: CDR1 LGHDT, CDR2 YNNKEL (reference sequence). Trimming cost V 4 bases and J 0 bases, with 13 bases left between them. CDR3 bases: TGTGCCAGCAGCCCCCCCCAACTCCGCTCTGGAAACACCATATATTTT. Protein product: CASSPPQLRSGNTIYF.

The genes are TRBV11-2 and TRBJ2-7, with 8 bases aligning to TRBD1. After removal of 0 bases from V and 3 bases from J, the junction contained 4 bases not matched to a gene. The germline CDR1 and CDR2 sequences are SGHAT and FQNNGV. The CDR3 sequence is 15 residues long. In DNA form, the CDR3 reads TGTGCCAGCAGCTTAGACCGGACAGGGATCTACGAGCAGTACTTC. Translated: CASSLDRTGIYEQYF.

The chain is built from TRBV27 and TRBJ2-5, with TRBD1 matching 8 bases. The CDR3 is made up of 15 amino acids. Losses at the gene ends were 6 bases for V and 5 bases for J; bases not matched to a gene: 11. Germline CDR1 is MNHEY and CDR2 is SMNVEV (reference sequence). The CDR3 DNA reads TGTGCCAGCAGCCCCCACAGGGGGGATCAGGAGACCCAGTACTTC. Its translation: CASSPHRGDQETQYF.

This chain connects TRBV6-1 to TRBJ1-4; maybe TRBD1 (5 bases). Per germline, CDR1 MNHNS and CDR2 SASEGT. The V gene lost 2 bases and the J gene lost 6 bases, with 13 bases spanning the gap. This CDR3 contains 15 residues. CDR3 amino acids: CASSERSRGYEKLFF. The CDR3 coding sequence is TGTGCCAGCAGTGAACGGTCACGGGGGTATGAAAAACTGTTTTTT.

A few counts support this clone. The chain has TRBV18 and TRBJ1-1, with D possibly matching TRBD1 (5 bases). The CDR3 length is 14 residues. Germline V gives CDR1 KGHSH, CDR2 LQKENI. Trimming pared 3 bases from V and 2 bases from J, leaving 10 bases between. The CDR3 spells CASSPSRGNTEAFF. DNA for the CDR3: TGTGCCAGCTCACCCAGTAGGGGAAACACTGAAGCTTTCTTT.

V and J are TRBV4-3 and TRBJ2-3; 7 bases map to TRBD1. Per the germline V gene, CDR1 is LGHNA and CDR2 is YSLEER. The V gene end was trimmed by 1 base and the J gene end by 3 bases; junction bases not matched to a gene: 7. This CDR3 has 16 amino acids. The CDR3 is CASSQASGTATDTQYF. The CDR3 nucleotides are TGCGCCAGCAGCCAAGCCTCGGGGACAGCAACAGATACGCAGTATTTT.

V gene TRBV27 combines with J gene TRBJ1-2, with TRBD1 matching 7 bases. CDR3 length equals 13 residues. Germline CDR1 reads MNHEY; CDR2 reads SMNVEV (reference sequence). J gave up 5 bases and V 8 bases, and 8 bases lay outside the gene matches. The CDR3 region is CASPTGELYGYTF. The DNA for the CDR3 is TGTGCCAGCCCTACAGGGGAATTATATGGCTACACCTTC.